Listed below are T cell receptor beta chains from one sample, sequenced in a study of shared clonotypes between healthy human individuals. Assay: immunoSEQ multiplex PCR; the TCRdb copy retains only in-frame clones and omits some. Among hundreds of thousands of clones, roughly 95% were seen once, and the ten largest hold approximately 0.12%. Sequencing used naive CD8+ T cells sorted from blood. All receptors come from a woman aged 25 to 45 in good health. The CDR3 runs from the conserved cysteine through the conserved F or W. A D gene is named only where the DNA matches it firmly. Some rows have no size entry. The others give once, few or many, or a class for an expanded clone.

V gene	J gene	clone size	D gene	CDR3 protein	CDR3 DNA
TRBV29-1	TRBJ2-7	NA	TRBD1	CSARDRVYEQYF	TGCAGCGCCCGGGACAGAGTTTACGAGCAGTACTTC
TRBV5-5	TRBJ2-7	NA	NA	CASSFDVTYEQYF	TGTGCCAGCAGCTTTGATGTTACCTACGAGCAGTACTTC
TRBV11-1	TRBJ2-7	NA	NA	CASSSGTGGEEQYF	TGTGCCAGCAGCTCTGGGACCGGAGGTGAAGAGCAGTACTTC
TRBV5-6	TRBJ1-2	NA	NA	CASSKDGGYTF	TGTGCCAGCAGCAAAGACGGCGGCTACACCTTC
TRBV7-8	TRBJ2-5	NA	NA	CASSRPSGGEETQYF	TGTGCCAGCAGCCGCCCGTCAGGGGGGGAAGAGACCCAGTACTTC
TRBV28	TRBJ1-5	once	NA	CASSTEHRENQPQHF	TGTGCCAGCAGTACCGAACACAGGGAAAATCAGCCCCAGCATTTT
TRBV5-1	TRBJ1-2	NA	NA	CASSMTRRDTF	TGCGCCAGCAGCATGACCAGACGTGACACCTTC
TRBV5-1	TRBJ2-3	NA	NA	CASSLDRADLSTDTQYF	TGCGCCAGCAGCTTGGACCGGGCGGACTTGAGCACAGATACGCAGTATTTT
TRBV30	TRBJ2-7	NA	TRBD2	CAWSSSGIPYEQYF	TGTGCCTGGAGTTCTAGCGGAATACCCTACGAGCAGTACTTC
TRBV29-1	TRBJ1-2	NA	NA	CSVEGTGSAYGYTF	TGCAGCGTTGAAGGTACAGGGTCTGCGTATGGCTACACCTTC
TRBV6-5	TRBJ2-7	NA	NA	CASSRDNSYEQYF	TGTGCCAGCAGTAGGGACAACTCCTACGAGCAGTACTTC